The 14 T cell receptor beta chains reported below all come from one sample, sequenced in a study of T cells after yellow fever vaccination. TCRdb passed the 5' RACE reads through MiXCR, listing each CDR3 protein once. The sample consists of a few hundred thousand distinct CDR3 sequences, around 19% of them appearing once. The sample was PBMCs, taken before the yellow fever booster vaccination. These receptors originate from a man aged 18 to 30 who received the YFV17D yellow fever vaccine.

The chain recombines TRBV29-1 with TRBJ1-1, with TRBD1 as a possible D gene (5 bases). CDR1 is SQVTM, CDR2 ANQGSEA, per germline. V was shortened by 6 bases and J by 1 base, with 12 bases between the two germline ends. The CDR3 is 13 amino acids. The CDR3 loop is CSVAGTPNTEAFF. For the CDR3, the DNA is TGCAGCGTCGCCGGGACGCCGAACACTGAAGCTTTCTTT.

The genes are TRBV20-1 and TRBJ1-2; a possible D gene is TRBD1 (5 bases). Per germline, CDR1 DFQATT and CDR2 SNEGSKA (reference sequence). V shed 6 bases and J shed 8 bases, with 13 bases lying between them. This CDR3 spans 11 amino acids. CDR3 DNA sequence: TGCAGTGCCTCCCCGGGGGAAGGCTACACCTTC. Amino acid sequence: CSASPGEGYTF.

The genes are TRBV20-1 and TRBJ2-7; 11 bases fit TRBD2. After removal of 4 bases from V and 2 bases from J, the junction contained 10 bases not matched to a gene. The germline gives CDR1 DFQATT, CDR2 SNEGSKA (reference sequence). This CDR3 is 16 amino acids long. CDR3 sequence reads: CSATPPSGGRPYEQYV. CDR3 in DNA: TGCAGTGCTACCCCCCCTAGCGGGGGGCGCCCCTACGAGCAGTACGTC.

CDR3 bases: TGCGCCAGCAGCCGTGGGCGGTCAGAGACCCAGTACTTC. It encodes CASSRGRSETQYF. The genes are TRBV4-3 and TRBJ2-5; D is unresolved. The CDR3 totals 13 residues. Germline lookup yields CDR1 LGHNA and CDR2 YSLEER. V lost 4 bases, J lost 4 bases, and 10 bases lay in between.

The chain carries TRBV28 and TRBJ2-2; the match to TRBD1 covers 7 bases. The CDR3 has 16 residues. Per the germline V gene, CDR1 is MDHEN and CDR2 is SYDVKM. With 7 bases clipped from V and 1 base from J, the junction kept 9 bases outside the gene matches. Here the CDR3 reads CASTPRQGRNTGELFF. CDR3 coding DNA: TGTGCCAGCACCCCAAGACAGGGCCGGAACACCGGGGAGCTGTTTTTT.

This clonotype was counted many times. V usage is TRBV29-1 and J usage is TRBJ2-3; possibly TRBD1 or TRBD2 for D (7 bases each). The CDR3 sequence is 13 residues long. Deletions cut 7 bases from V and 6 bases from J, with 17 bases between. From germline, CDR1 is SQVTM and CDR2 ANQGSEA. For the CDR3, the DNA is TGCAGCGGACAGGGCGGGGGATCGGATACGCAGTATTTT. This translates into CSGQGGGSDTQYF.

V usage is TRBV7-6 and J usage is TRBJ2-3; the D gene is possibly TRBD1 (6 bases). Germline V gives CDR1 SGHVS, CDR2 FNYEAQ. This CDR3 is 13 amino acids long. Trimming removed 5 bases at V and 8 bases at J, with 14 bases between. The CDR3 DNA follows: TGTGCCAGCAGCGAGAGACAGGTCGCTACGCAGTATTTT. Translated, it gives CASSERQVATQYF.

This clonotype was seen a few times. This chain uses TRBV29-1 with TRBJ2-3, with D possibly being TRBD1 (6 bases). This CDR3 has 17 amino acids. V was trimmed by 2 bases and J by 2 bases, leaving 20 bases between them. CDR1 and CDR2 from the germline V gene are SQVTM and ANQGSEA. The CDR3 here is CSVEFPWDTITTDTQYF. The CDR3 DNA is TGCAGCGTTGAATTCCCTTGGGACACCATTACCACAGATACGCAGTATTTT.

The chain combines TRBV5-1 with TRBJ2-7; D perhaps matches TRBD1 (6 bases). Trimming took off 7 bases at V and 3 bases at J, with 14 bases between the two ends. The CDR3 is 13 amino acids. The germline gives CDR1 SGHRS, CDR2 YFSETQ. CDR3 protein: CASSRDKSYEQYF. The CDR3 bases are TGCGCCAGCTCCCGGGACAAAAGCTACGAGCAGTACTTC.

This chain links TRBV4-2 with TRBJ1-3, with D unresolved. Germline CDR1 LGHNA, CDR2 YNFKEQ. The V end lost 1 base, the J end lost 0 bases, and 13 bases lay between the germline ends. The CDR3 loop spans 17 amino acids. The CDR3 region has the DNA TGTGCCAGCAGCCAAGCACGGCAGGCCCTCTCTGGAAACACCATATATTTT. Its protein product is CASSQARQALSGNTIYF.

The chain uses TRBV7-9 and TRBJ1-1, with 7 bases that match TRBD1. J lost 3 bases, V lost 4 bases, and 17 bases had no gene match. There are 18 residues in the CDR3. The germline gives CDR1 SEHNR, CDR2 FQNEAQ (reference sequence). CDR3 DNA sequence: TGTGCCAGCAGCTCCGTTTGGGACAGAGGGGGTCGGGACACTGAAGCTTTCTTT. This sequence encodes CASSSVWDRGGRDTEAFF.

The sample holds a few counts of this clonotype. This sequence joins TRBV7-2 and TRBJ1-6; possibly TRBD1 for D (5 bases). V lost 1 base, J lost 11 bases, and 6 bases lay in between. The germline V gene has CDR1 SGHTA and CDR2 FQGNSA. The CDR3 has 12 amino acids. CDR3 protein: CASSLGGTPLHF. The CDR3, as DNA: TGTGCCAGCAGCTTAGGGGGGACACCCCTCCACTTT.

This clonotype has just a few counts. V usage is TRBV5-1 and J usage is TRBJ2-4, with D perhaps being TRBD1 or TRBD2 (5 bases each). Germline values: CDR1 SGHRS, CDR2 YFSETQ. The CDR3 length is 16 residues. Trimming stripped 0 bases from V and 2 bases from J, with 12 bases between. Here the CDR3 reads CASSLARGTSKNIQYF. CDR3 bases: TGCGCCAGCAGCTTGGCTCGGGGCACGTCCAAAAACATTCAGTACTTC.

The V and J genes are TRBV4-3 and TRBJ2-1; 9 bases line up with TRBD1. Unmatched junction bases numbered 6, after V lost 3 bases and J lost 6 bases. Germline CDR1 reads LGHNA; CDR2 reads YSLEER. This CDR3 region has 15 residues. The CDR3 DNA follows: TGCGCCAGCAGCCACGGACAGGGGTTGGGCAATGAGCAGTTCTTC. Translating it yields CASSHGQGLGNEQFF.